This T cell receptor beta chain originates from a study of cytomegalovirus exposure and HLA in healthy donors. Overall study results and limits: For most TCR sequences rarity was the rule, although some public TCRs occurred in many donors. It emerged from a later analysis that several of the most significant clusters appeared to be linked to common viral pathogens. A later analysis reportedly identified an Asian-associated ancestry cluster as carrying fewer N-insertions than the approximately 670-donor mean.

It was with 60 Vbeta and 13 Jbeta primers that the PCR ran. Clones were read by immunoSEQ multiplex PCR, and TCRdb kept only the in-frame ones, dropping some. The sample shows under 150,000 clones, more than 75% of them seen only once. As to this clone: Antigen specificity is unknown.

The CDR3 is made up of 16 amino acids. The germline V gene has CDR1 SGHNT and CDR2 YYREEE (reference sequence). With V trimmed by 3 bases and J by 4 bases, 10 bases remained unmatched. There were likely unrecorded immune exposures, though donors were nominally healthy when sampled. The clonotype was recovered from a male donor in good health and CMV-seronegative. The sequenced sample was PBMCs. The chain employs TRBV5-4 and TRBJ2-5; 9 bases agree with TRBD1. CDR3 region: CASSSTPGQGGETQYF. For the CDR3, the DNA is TGTGCCAGCAGCTCCACCCCGGGACAGGGAGGAGAGACCCAGTACTTC. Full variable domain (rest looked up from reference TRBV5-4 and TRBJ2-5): ETGVTQSPTHLIKTRGQQVTLRCSSQSGHNTVSWYQQALGQGPQFIFQYYREEENGRGNFPPRFSGLQFPNYSSELNVNALELDDSALYLCASSSTPGQGGETQYFGPGTRLLVL.